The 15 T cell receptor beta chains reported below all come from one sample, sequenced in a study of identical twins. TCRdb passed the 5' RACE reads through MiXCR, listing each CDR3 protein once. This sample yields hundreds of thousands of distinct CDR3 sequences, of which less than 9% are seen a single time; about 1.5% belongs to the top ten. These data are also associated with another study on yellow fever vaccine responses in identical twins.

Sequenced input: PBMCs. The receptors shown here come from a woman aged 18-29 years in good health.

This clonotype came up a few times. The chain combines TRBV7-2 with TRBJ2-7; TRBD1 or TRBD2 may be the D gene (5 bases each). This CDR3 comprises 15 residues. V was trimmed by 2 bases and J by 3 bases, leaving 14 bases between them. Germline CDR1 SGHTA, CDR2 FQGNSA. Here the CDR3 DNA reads TGTGCCAGCAGCTTAACCGGGACGGGTCTCTACGAGCAGTACGTC. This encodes CASSLTGTGLYEQYV.

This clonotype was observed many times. The CDR3 here is CASSFVGTAYEQYF. As DNA, the CDR3 is TGTGCCAGCAGCTTCGTTGGGACAGCCTACGAGCAGTACTTC. The rearrangement links TRBV7-9 to TRBJ2-7, with 7 bases aligning to TRBD1. Germline-derived CDR1 and CDR2 are SEHNR and FQNEAQ (reference sequence). The CDR3 loop spans 14 amino acids. Losses at the gene ends were 3 bases for V and 2 bases for J; bases not matched to a gene: 4.

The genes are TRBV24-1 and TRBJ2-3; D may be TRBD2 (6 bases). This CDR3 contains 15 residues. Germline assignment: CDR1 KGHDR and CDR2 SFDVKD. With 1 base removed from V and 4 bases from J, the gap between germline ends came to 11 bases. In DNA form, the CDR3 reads TGTGCCACCAGTGATTTCGGGGGTAGCGCAGATACGCAGTATTTT. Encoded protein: CATSDFGGSADTQYF.

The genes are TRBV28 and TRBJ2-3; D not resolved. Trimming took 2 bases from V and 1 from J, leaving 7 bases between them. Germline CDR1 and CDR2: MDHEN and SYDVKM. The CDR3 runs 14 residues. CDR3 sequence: CASSLNQGTDTQYF. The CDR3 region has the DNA TGTGCCAGCAGTTTAAACCAGGGCACAGATACGCAGTATTTT.

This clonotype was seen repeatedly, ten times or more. The CDR3 loop is CASSLFGTRQVLWGYTF. As DNA, the CDR3 is TGTGCCAGCAGTCTATTCGGGACAAGACAGGTGTTGTGGGGCTACACCTTC. The chain recombines TRBV6-5 with TRBJ1-2; TRBD1 might be the D (6 bases). V was trimmed by 5 bases and J by 8 bases, leaving 27 bases between them. Per germline, CDR1 MNHEY and CDR2 SVGAGI. This CDR3 is 17 amino acids long.

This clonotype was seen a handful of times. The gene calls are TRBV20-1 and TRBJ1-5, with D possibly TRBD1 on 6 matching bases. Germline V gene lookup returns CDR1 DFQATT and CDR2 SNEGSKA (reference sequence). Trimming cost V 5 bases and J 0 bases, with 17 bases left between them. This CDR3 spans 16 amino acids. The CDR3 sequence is CSASRGGAHSNQPQHF. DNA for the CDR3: TGCAGTGCTTCCCGTGGGGGGGCGCATAGCAATCAGCCCCAGCATTTT.

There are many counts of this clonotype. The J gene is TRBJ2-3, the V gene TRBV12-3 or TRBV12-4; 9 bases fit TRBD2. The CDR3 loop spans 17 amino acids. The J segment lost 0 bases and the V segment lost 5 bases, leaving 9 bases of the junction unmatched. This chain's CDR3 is CASSGVTSGRSTDTQYF. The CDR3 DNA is TGTGCCAGCAGTGGAGTAACTAGCGGGCGTAGCACAGATACGCAGTATTTT.

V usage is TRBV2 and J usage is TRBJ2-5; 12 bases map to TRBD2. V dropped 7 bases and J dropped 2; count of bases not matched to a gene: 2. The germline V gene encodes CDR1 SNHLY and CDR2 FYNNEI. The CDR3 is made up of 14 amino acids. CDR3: CASNGLAGQETQYF. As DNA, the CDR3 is TGTGCCAGCAACGGACTAGCGGGACAAGAGACCCAGTACTTC.

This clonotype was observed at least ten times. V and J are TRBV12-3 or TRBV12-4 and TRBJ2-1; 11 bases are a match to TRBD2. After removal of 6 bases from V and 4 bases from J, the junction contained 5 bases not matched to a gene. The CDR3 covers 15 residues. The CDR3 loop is CASRISGGVYNEQFF. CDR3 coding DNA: TGTGCCAGCAGGATTAGCGGGGGGGTTTACAATGAGCAGTTCTTC.

This CDR3 reads CATSRERITYEQYF. CDR3 coding DNA: TGTGCCACCAGCAGAGAAAGGATCACCTACGAGCAGTACTTC. This sequence joins TRBV15 and TRBJ2-7; no reliable D call. This CDR3 has 14 residues. The V end lost 0 bases, the J end lost 2 bases, and 8 bases lay between the germline ends. CDR1 and CDR2 from the germline V gene are LNHNV and YYDKDF (reference sequence).

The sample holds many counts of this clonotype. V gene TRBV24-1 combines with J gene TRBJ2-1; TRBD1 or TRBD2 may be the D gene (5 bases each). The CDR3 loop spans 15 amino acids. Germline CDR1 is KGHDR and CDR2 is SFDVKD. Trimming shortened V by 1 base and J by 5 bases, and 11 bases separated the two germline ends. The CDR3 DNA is TGTGCCACCAGTGATTTTGGGACGTCGGACAATGAGCAGTTCTTC. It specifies CATSDFGTSDNEQFF.

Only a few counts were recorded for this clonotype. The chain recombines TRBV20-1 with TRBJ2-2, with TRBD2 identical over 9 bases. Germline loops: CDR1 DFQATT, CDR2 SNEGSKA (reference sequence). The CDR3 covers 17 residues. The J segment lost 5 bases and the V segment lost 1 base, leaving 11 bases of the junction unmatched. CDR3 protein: CSARGVAGGPLTGELFF. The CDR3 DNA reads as TGCAGTGCTAGAGGGGTCGCGGGGGGGCCGTTGACCGGGGAGCTGTTTTTT.

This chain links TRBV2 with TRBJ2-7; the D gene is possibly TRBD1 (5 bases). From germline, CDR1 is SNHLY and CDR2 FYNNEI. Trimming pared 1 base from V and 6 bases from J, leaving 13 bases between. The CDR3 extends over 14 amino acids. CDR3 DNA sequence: TGTGCCAGCAGTGAAGGCCTGGGGCGCGTCGAGCAGTACTTC. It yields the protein CASSEGLGRVEQYF.

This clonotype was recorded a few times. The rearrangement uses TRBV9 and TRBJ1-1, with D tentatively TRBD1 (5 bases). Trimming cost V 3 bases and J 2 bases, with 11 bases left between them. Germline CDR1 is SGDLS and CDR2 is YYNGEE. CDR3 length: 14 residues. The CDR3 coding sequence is TGTGCCAGCAGCGCAAGGGGCCTCAACACTGAAGCTTTCTTT. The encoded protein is CASSARGLNTEAFF.

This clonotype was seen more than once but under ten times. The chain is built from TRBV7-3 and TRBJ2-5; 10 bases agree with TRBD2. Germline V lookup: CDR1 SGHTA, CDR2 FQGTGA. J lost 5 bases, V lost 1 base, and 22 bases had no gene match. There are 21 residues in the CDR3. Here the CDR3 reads CASSLIGVLAGGPSKMETQYF. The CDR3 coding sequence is TGTGCCAGCAGCTTAATCGGGGTATTAGCGGGGGGTCCAAGTAAGATGGAGACCCAGTACTTC.